These 13 T cell receptor beta chains share one sample of origin, sequenced in a study of blood T cell repertoires in COVID-19. Assay: immunoSEQ multiplex PCR; the TCRdb copy retains only in-frame clones and omits some. Altogether around 130,000 clones are present, approximately 89% being singletons, with the ten largest covering over 3.5%. The specimen sequenced was peripheral blood. The receptors come from a woman aged 60-75 years with acute or convalescent COVID-19.

The chain couples TRBV18 to TRBJ1-2, with a weak D call TRBD1 (5 bases). This CDR3 spans 14 amino acids. In germline, CDR1 is KGHSH, CDR2 LQKENI. The germline V and J ends were trimmed by 3 bases and 1 base, with 9 bases remaining between them. CDR3 DNA: TGTGCCAGCTCACCGGACAAAAGTAACTATGGCTACACCTTC. This translates into CASSPDKSNYGYTF.

The J gene is TRBJ2-7, the V gene TRBV6-5, with TRBD2 as a possible D gene (5 bases). The CDR3 spans 10 residues. V was shortened by 8 bases and J by 3 bases, with 5 bases between the two germline ends. Germline V gene data show CDR1 as MNHEY and CDR2 as SVGAGI. The DNA of the CDR3 is TGTGCCAGCCGGGACTACGAGCAGTACGTC. Translating it yields CASRDYEQYV.

V gene TRBV6-6 combines with J gene TRBJ1-1; 7 nucleotides line up with TRBD1. V was clipped by 11 bases and J by 6 bases; unmatched bases: 9. The CDR3 is made up of 12 amino acids. Germline V gene lookup returns CDR1 MNHNY and CDR2 SVGAGI (reference sequence). CDR3 amino acids: CAGGRGTAEAFF. DNA for the CDR3: TGTGCCGGGGGACGGGGGACAGCTGAAGCTTTCTTT.

The V gene is TRBV11-3, the J gene TRBJ1-3; D not resolved. V gave up 7 bases and J gave up 0 bases, with 10 bases separating them. CDR1 is SGHNT, CDR2 YENEEA, per germline. The CDR3 runs to 14 residues. In DNA form, the CDR3 reads TGTGCCAGCAAACGAGCGAGCTCTGGAAACACCATATATTTT. This encodes CASKRASSGNTIYF.

The chain uses TRBV27 and TRBJ1-1; TRBD1 matches at 9 bases. CDR3 length: 14 residues. Trimming at V came to 3 bases and at J to 3 bases, leaving 2 bases not matched to a gene. Per the germline V gene, CDR1 is MNHEY and CDR2 is SMNVEV (reference sequence). CDR3 sequence reads: CASSFTGGDTEAFF. The CDR3 DNA reads as TGTGCCAGCAGTTTCACAGGGGGCGACACTGAAGCTTTCTTT.

This chain joins TRBV7-3 and TRBJ2-2; 7 bases align to TRBD2. In germline, CDR1 is SGHTA, CDR2 FQGTGA. CDR3 length equals 14 residues. V shed 4 bases, J shed 5 bases, and the junction held 4 bases outside the gene matches. For the CDR3, the DNA is TGTGCCAGCAGCTCCACTAGCGCAACCGGGGAGCTGTTTTTT. Residues: CASSSTSATGELFF.

The chain couples TRBV6-1 to TRBJ1-4, with 7 bases that match TRBD1. The CDR3 totals 16 residues. CDR1 MNHNS and CDR2 SASEGT come from the germline V gene. V shed 4 bases and J 8 bases; nucleotides not matched to a gene: 13. The CDR3 nucleotides read TGTGCCAGCAGTGTGGATCCTGGAGGGGGCTCGGAAAAACTGTTTTTT. Residues: CASSVDPGGGSEKLFF.

The chain couples TRBV13 to TRBJ2-3; no firm D call. Trimming shortened V by 1 base and J by 5 bases, and 4 bases separated the two germline ends. Germline values: CDR1 PRHDT, CDR2 FYEKMQ (reference sequence). The CDR3 length is 12 residues. This CDR3 is CASSLAKDTQYF. The CDR3 nucleotides read TGTGCCAGCAGCTTAGCTAAAGATACGCAGTATTTT.

The genes are TRBV7-9 and TRBJ1-2; no clear D. V was pared by 0 bases and J by 0 bases, with 11 bases between. The CDR3 length is 16 residues. Germline V CDR1 and CDR2: SEHNR, FQNEAQ (reference sequence). Written as DNA, the CDR3 is TGTGCCAGCAGCTTAGCGCGCCCGGTCTCTAACTATGGCTACACCTTC. This gives the protein CASSLARPVSNYGYTF.

The rearrangement links TRBV11-2 to TRBJ2-4; D possibly corresponds to TRBD2 (5 bases). V dropped 6 bases and J dropped 3 bases, with 12 bases sitting between them. The CDR3 consists of 14 residues. Germline V gene sequence: CDR1 SGHAT, CDR2 FQNNGV. In DNA, the CDR3 is TGTGCCAGCAGACGACCCGGGGTCAAAAACATTCAGTACTTC. It yields the protein CASRRPGVKNIQYF.

The chain uses TRBV5-1 and TRBJ1-3, with 7 nucleotides matching TRBD1. Losses at the gene ends were 2 bases for V and 0 bases for J; bases not matched to a gene: 5. Per the germline V gene, CDR1 is SGHRS and CDR2 is YFSETQ. The CDR3 sequence is 16 residues long. The CDR3 sequence is CASSLGGSHSGNTIYF. In DNA, the CDR3 is TGCGCCAGCAGCTTAGGGGGCAGCCACTCTGGAAACACCATATATTTT.

The chain employs TRBV28 and TRBJ1-5, with D possibly matching TRBD1 (5 bases). The CDR3 contains 15 residues. V was shortened by 5 bases and J by 6 bases, with 17 bases between the two germline ends. Germline V lookup: CDR1 MDHEN, CDR2 SYDVKM. The CDR3 bases are TGTGCCAGCAGTCTAGGTGGCAGGGTGGCTCAGCCCCAGCATTTT. Amino acid sequence: CASSLGGRVAQPQHF.

The gene calls are TRBV3-1 (or the pseudogene TRBV3-2) and TRBJ1-4; no clear D gene. Germline loops: CDR1 LGHDT, CDR2 YNNKEL (reference sequence). Between the trimmed V and J ends, which lost 0 bases and 4 bases, there was a span of 6 bases. This CDR3 is 14 amino acids long. The chain's CDR3 is CASSQDSYNEKLFF. The CDR3 bases are TGTGCCAGCAGCCAAGATTCCTATAATGAAAAACTGTTTTTT.